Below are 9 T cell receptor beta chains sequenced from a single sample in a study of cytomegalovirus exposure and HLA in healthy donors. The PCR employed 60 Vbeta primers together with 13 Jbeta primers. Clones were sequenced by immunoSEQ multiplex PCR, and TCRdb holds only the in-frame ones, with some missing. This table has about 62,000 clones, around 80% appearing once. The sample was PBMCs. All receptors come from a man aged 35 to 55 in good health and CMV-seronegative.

CDR3 protein: CASRSQQGNYQPQHF. The CDR3 nucleotides are TGTGCCAGCAGGTCCCAACAGGGAAACTATCAGCCCCAGCATTTT. The V gene is TRBV6-5, the J gene TRBJ1-5; a possible D gene is TRBD1 (6 bases). CDR1 MNHEY and CDR2 SVGAGI come from the germline V gene. The CDR3 covers 15 residues. V was pared by 6 bases and J by 5 bases, with 17 bases between.

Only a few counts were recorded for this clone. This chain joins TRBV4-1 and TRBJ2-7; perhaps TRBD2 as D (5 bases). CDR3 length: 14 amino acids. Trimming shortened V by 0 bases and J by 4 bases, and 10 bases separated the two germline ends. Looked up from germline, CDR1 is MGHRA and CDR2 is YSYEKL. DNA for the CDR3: TGCGCCAGCAGCCAAGATGGACTGGGATACGAGCAGTACTTC. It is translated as CASSQDGLGYEQYF.

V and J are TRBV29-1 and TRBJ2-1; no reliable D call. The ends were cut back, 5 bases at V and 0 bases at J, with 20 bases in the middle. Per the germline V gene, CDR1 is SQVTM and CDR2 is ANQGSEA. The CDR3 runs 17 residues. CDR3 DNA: TGCAGCGTTCCTATCCCACTCGTTTCTAGCTCCTACAATGAGCAGTTCTTC. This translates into CSVPIPLVSSSYNEQFF.

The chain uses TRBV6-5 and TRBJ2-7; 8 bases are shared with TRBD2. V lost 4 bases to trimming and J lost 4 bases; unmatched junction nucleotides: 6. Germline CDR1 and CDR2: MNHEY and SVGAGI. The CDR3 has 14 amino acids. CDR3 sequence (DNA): TGTGCCAGCAGTTCGGGGGGGAAGTGGTACGAGCAGTACTTC. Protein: CASSSGGKWYEQYF.

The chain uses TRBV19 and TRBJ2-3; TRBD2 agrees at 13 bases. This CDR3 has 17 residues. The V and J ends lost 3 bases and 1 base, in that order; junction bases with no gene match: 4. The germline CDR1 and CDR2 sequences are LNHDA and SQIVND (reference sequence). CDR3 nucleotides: TGTGCCAGTAGTATCGTCGGACTAGCGGGGGGCACAGATACGCAGTATTTT. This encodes CASSIVGLAGGTDTQYF. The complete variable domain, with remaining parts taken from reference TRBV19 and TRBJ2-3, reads DGGITQSPKYLFRKEGQNVTLSCEQNLNHDAMYWYRQDPGQGLRLIYYSQIVNDFQKGDIAEGYSVSREKKESFPLTVTSAQKNPTAFYLCASSIVGLAGGTDTQYFGPGTRLTVL.

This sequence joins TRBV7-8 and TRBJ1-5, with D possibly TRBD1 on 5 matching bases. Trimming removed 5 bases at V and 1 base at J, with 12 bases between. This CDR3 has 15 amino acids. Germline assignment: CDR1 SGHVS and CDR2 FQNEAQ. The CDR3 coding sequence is TGTGCCAGCAGCAACCAGGGTACGAGCAATCAGCCCCAGCATTTT. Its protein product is CASSNQGTSNQPQHF.

In DNA, the CDR3 is TGTGCCAGCAGTTGGGGACAGATCTACGAGCAGTACTTC. This codes for CASSWGQIYEQYF. This chain uses TRBV6-1 with TRBJ2-7, with 7 positions matching TRBD1. CDR3 length equals 13 residues. In germline, CDR1 is MNHNS, CDR2 SASEGT. V was pared by 5 bases and J by 3 bases, with 4 bases of the junction left unmatched.

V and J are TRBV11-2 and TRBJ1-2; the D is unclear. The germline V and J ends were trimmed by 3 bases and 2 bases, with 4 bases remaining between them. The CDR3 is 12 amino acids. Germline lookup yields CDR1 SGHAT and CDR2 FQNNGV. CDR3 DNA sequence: TGTGCCAGCAGCTTCCTGAACTATGGCTACACCTTC. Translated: CASSFLNYGYTF.

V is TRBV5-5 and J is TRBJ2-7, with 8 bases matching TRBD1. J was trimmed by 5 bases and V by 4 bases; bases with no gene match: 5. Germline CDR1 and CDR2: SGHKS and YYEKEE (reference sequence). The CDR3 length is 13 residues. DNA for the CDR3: TGTGCCAGCAGCCGAGGACAGGGCCACGAGCAGTACTTC. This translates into CASSRGQGHEQYF.